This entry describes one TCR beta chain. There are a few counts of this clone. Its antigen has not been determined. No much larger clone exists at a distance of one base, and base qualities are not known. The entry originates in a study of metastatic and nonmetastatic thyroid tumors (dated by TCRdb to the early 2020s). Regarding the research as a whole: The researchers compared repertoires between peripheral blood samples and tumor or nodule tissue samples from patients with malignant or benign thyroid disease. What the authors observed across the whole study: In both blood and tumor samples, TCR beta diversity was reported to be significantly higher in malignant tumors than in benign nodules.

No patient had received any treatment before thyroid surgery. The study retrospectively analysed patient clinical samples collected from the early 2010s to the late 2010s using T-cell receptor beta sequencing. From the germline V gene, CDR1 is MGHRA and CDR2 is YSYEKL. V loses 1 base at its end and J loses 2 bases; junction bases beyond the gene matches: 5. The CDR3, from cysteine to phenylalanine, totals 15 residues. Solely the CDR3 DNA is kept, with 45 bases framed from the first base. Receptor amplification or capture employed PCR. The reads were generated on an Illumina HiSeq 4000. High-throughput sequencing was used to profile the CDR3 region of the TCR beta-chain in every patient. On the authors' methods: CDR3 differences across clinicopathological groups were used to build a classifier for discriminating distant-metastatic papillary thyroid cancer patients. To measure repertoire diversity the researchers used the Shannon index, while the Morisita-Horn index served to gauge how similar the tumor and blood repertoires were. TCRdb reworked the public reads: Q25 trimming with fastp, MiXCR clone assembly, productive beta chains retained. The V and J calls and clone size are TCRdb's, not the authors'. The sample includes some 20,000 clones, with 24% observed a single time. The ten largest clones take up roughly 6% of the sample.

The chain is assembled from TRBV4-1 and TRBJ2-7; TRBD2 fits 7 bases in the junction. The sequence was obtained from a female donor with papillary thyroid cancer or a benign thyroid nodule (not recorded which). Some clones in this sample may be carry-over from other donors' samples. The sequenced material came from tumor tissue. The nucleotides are TGCGCCAGCAGCCAAGCGGCGGGAGAGACCTACGAGCAGTACTTC. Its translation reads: CASSQAAGETYEQYF.